These 27 T cell receptor beta chains came from one sample sequenced in a study of blood T cell repertoires in COVID-19. TCRdb's copy holds only in-frame clones and misses some; the assay was immunoSEQ multiplex PCR. The repertoire holds under 150,000 clones, about 88% seen once, with roughly 2.2% in the top ten. The sample comprised PBMCs or T cells enriched from blood (not recorded which). The source of these receptors is a woman aged 45-65 years who had recovered from COVID-19.

This rearrangement joins TRBV6-5 to TRBJ2-1; 10 positions match TRBD2. CDR3 length: 14 amino acids. Germline loops: CDR1 MNHEY, CDR2 SVGAGI. Trimming cost V 6 bases and J 3 bases; bases outside gene matches: 2. The CDR3 DNA is TGTGCCAGCAGCCGACTAGCGGGCTACAATGAGCAGTTCTTC. This gives the protein CASSRLAGYNEQFF.

A note on this clone: This specimen includes other DNA sequences encoding the same CDR3. The rearrangement links TRBV7-2 to TRBJ1-2; possibly TRBD1 for D (6 bases). Trimming took 2 bases from V and 4 from J, leaving 11 bases between them. This CDR3 comprises 14 residues. Germline assignment: CDR1 SGHTA and CDR2 FQGNSA. The CDR3 region is CASSLLGGGYGYTF. The CDR3 nucleotides read TGTGCCAGCAGCTTATTAGGGGGTGGCTATGGCTACACCTTC.

The rearrangement joins TRBV5-1 to TRBJ1-5, with D uncertain. The V and J ends lost 1 base and 0 bases respectively, with 5 bases between them. The germline V gene has CDR1 SGHRS and CDR2 YFSETQ. The CDR3 has 14 amino acids. As DNA, the CDR3 is TGCGCCAGCAGCTTGACACCTAGCAATCAGCCCCAGCATTTT. Translation: CASSLTPSNQPQHF.

CDR3 amino acids: CSVNRGQANYGYTF. The CDR3 nucleotides read TGCAGCGTTAACAGGGGACAGGCGAACTATGGCTACACCTTC. The chain recombines TRBV29-1 with TRBJ1-2; 8 bases map to TRBD1. The germline V gene has CDR1 SQVTM and CDR2 ANQGSEA. The CDR3 sequence is 14 residues long. Trimming removed 5 bases from V and 2 bases from J; junction bases left unmatched: 7.

This CDR3 reads CASSPGVVSGNTIYF. In DNA form, the CDR3 reads TGTGCCAGCAGCCCAGGGGTGGTCTCTGGAAACACCATATATTTT. This chain connects TRBV7-2 to TRBJ1-3, with D perhaps TRBD1 (6 bases). Germline lookup yields CDR1 SGHTA and CDR2 FQGNSA. CDR3 length: 15 amino acids. Trimming took 5 bases from V and 0 from J, leaving 11 bases between them.

The chain recombines TRBV29-1 with TRBJ2-3, with 9 bases that match TRBD1. The junction had 9 bases not matched to a gene; V was cut back by 6 bases and J by 2 bases. Germline loops: CDR1 SQVTM, CDR2 ANQGSEA. This CDR3 contains 15 residues. The CDR3 is CSVGAGQGNTDTQYF. In DNA, the CDR3 is TGCAGCGTCGGCGCCGGACAGGGGAACACAGATACGCAGTATTTT.

The chain has TRBV11-3 and TRBJ2-2; 13 bases agree with TRBD2. The CDR3 sequence is 17 residues long. The V gene's germline CDR1 is SGHNT and CDR2 YENEEA. After removal of 3 bases from V and 4 bases from J, the junction contained 5 bases not matched to a gene. Here the CDR3 reads CASSFRGLAGSTGELFF. CDR3 sequence (DNA): TGTGCCAGCAGCTTTCGGGGACTAGCGGGGAGCACCGGGGAGCTGTTTTTT.

V is TRBV18 and J is TRBJ1-3; D gene ambiguous. Germline V gene data show CDR1 as KGHSH and CDR2 as LQKENI. This CDR3 is built from 15 residues. V was pared by 4 bases and J by 8 bases, with 18 bases between. The CDR3: CASSLLNPSRDTIYF. Written as DNA, the CDR3 is TGTGCCAGCTCACTACTCAATCCCAGCCGGGACACCATATATTTT.

This clone occurred many times. This chain links TRBV5-4 with TRBJ2-5; D might be TRBD2 (5 bases). Trimming cost V 2 bases and J 0 bases, with 20 bases left between them. The CDR3 extends over 18 amino acids. Germline-derived CDR1 and CDR2 are SGHNT and YYREEE (reference sequence). The CDR3 loop is CASSLVGKPNTNQETQYF. CDR3 coding DNA: TGTGCCAGCAGCTTAGTCGGGAAACCTAACACTAACCAAGAGACCCAGTACTTC. The whole variable domain, filled in from reference TRBV5-4 and TRBJ2-5, reads ETGVTQSPTHLIKTRGQQVTLRCSSQSGHNTVSWYQQALGQGPQFIFQYYREEENGRGNFPPRFSGLQFPNYSSELNVNALELDDSALYLCASSLVGKPNTNQETQYFGPGTRLLVL.

The chain carries TRBV2 and TRBJ2-1, with 8 nucleotides matching TRBD2. The length of the CDR3 is 16 residues. The V gene end was trimmed by 2 bases and the J gene end by 0 bases; junction bases not matched to a gene: 3. Germline V gene lookup returns CDR1 SNHLY and CDR2 FYNNEI. The CDR3 loop reads CASSEPRGGSYNEQFF. For the CDR3, the DNA is TGTGCCAGCAGTGAACCCCGGGGGGGCTCCTACAATGAGCAGTTCTTC.

The chain recombines TRBV19 with TRBJ2-7, with a possible D match to TRBD2 (5 bases). CDR3 length equals 13 residues. V was shortened by 3 bases and J by 4 bases, with 10 bases between the two germline ends. Germline V gene data show CDR1 as LNHDA and CDR2 as SQIVND (reference sequence). The CDR3 loop is CASSISEVYEQYF. The CDR3 nucleotides are TGTGCCAGTAGTATCTCGGAGGTGTACGAGCAGTACTTC. Looking up the rest from reference TRBV19 and TRBJ2-7 gives the full variable domain: DGGITQSPKYLFRKEGQNVTLSCEQNLNHDAMYWYRQDPGQGLRLIYYSQIVNDFQKGDIAEGYSVSREKKESFPLTVTSAQKNPTAFYLCASSISEVYEQYFGPGTRLTVT.

The gene calls are TRBV19 and TRBJ2-7; D remains ambiguous. The CDR3 spans 12 residues. Germline V lookup: CDR1 LNHDA, CDR2 SQIVND (reference sequence). Between the trimmed V and J ends, which lost 3 bases and 3 bases, there was a span of 6 bases. CDR3 sequence (DNA): TGTGCCAGTAGTATCCCCGGCTACGAGCAGTACTTC. Amino acids: CASSIPGYEQYF.

The gene calls are TRBV19 and TRBJ2-2; 7 nucleotides line up with TRBD1. The J segment lost 0 bases and the V segment lost 6 bases, leaving 4 bases of the junction unmatched. CDR3 length: 15 amino acids. The germline V gene encodes CDR1 LNHDA and CDR2 SQIVND (reference sequence). CDR3 residues: CASRWGQPNTGELFF. CDR3 DNA: TGTGCCAGTAGATGGGGACAGCCGAACACCGGGGAGCTGTTTTTT.

This sequence joins TRBV7-9 and TRBJ2-3, with 7 bases identical to TRBD1. The CDR3 length is 16 residues. Per germline, CDR1 SEHNR and CDR2 FQNEAQ (reference sequence). V dropped 6 bases and J dropped 0; count of bases not matched to a gene: 9. The CDR3 DNA reads TGTGCCAGCAGTAAAGAAGGGACAGCTAGCACAGATACGCAGTATTTT. The encoded protein is CASSKEGTASTDTQYF. Supplemented by reference TRBV7-9 and TRBJ2-3, the full variable domain reads DTGVSQNPRHKITKRGQNVTFRCDPISEHNRLYWYRQTLGQGPEFLTYFQNEAQLEKSRLLSDRFSAERPKGSFSTLEIQRTEQGDSAMYLCASSKEGTASTDTQYFGPGTRLTVL.

The chain has TRBV9 and TRBJ2-1; 7 bases align to TRBD2. Germline lookup yields CDR1 SGDLS and CDR2 YYNGEE. This CDR3 contains 16 residues. V dropped 0 bases and J dropped 2; count of bases not matched to a gene: 5. The DNA for the CDR3 is TGTGCCAGCAGCGTAGCCGTGCTAGCGGCCTACAATGAGCAGTTCTTC. Its translation: CASSVAVLAAYNEQFF.

This clone was counted a single time. The chain combines TRBV6-5 with TRBJ1-1; unclear D gene. V shed 0 bases and J shed 1 base, with 9 bases lying between them. CDR1 and CDR2 (germline): MNHEY, SVGAGI. This CDR3 has 15 amino acids. CDR3 nucleotide sequence: TGTGCCAGCAGTTACTCATCAGGTGGGAACACTGAAGCTTTCTTT. It yields the protein CASSYSSGGNTEAFF.

The chain recombines TRBV28 with TRBJ2-7; 9 bases agree with TRBD2. This CDR3 comprises 15 residues. Germline V gene data show CDR1 as MDHEN and CDR2 as SYDVKM. V shed 3 bases and J 6 bases; nucleotides not matched to a gene: 9. The CDR3 is CASSLEAGGRTEQYF. The CDR3 DNA sequence: TGTGCCAGCAGTTTGGAAGCGGGGGGCCGTACCGAGCAGTACTTC.

The chain employs TRBV5-4 and TRBJ1-2; 7 bases agree with TRBD1. The germline gives CDR1 SGHNT, CDR2 YYREEE (reference sequence). This CDR3 contains 14 residues. V shed 0 bases, J shed 7 bases, and the junction held 6 bases outside the gene matches. The CDR3 sequence is CASSLDRGGSGYTF. The CDR3, as DNA: TGTGCCAGCAGCTTGGACAGGGGCGGAAGTGGCTACACCTTC.

V gene TRBV10-3 combines with J gene TRBJ1-2, with D hard to call. This CDR3 region has 13 residues. V shed 2 bases and J shed 6 bases, with 10 bases lying between them. Germline V gene sequence: CDR1 ENHRY, CDR2 SYGVKD. CDR3 nucleotides: TGTGCCATCAGTGAGGGGCAGGTGAATGGCTACACCTTC. It codes for CAISEGQVNGYTF.

This rearrangement joins TRBV3-1 (or the pseudogene TRBV3-2) to TRBJ1-2; possible D gene TRBD1, 5 bases. Germline-derived CDR1 and CDR2 are LGHDT and YNNKEL (reference sequence). The CDR3 is 13 amino acids. V lost 4 bases, J lost 8 bases, and 14 bases lay in between. CDR3: CASSPTGVGGYTF. The CDR3, as DNA: TGTGCCAGCAGCCCCACGGGGGTAGGAGGCTACACCTTC.

The CDR3 loop reads CASSLAGIGQPQHF. CDR3 sequence (DNA): TGTGCCAGCAGCTTGGCGGGGATCGGTCAGCCCCAGCATTTT. The chain recombines TRBV5-6 with TRBJ1-5; D unclear. The CDR3 is 14 amino acids. Germline lookup yields CDR1 SGHDT and CDR2 YYEEEE. V was clipped by 0 bases and J by 6 bases, with 10 bases between them.

The gene calls are TRBV12-5 and TRBJ2-3; 7 nucleotides line up with TRBD2. Germline CDR1 is LGHNT and CDR2 is FRNRAP. V dropped 1 base and J dropped 4; count of bases not matched to a gene: 11. CDR3 length: 17 amino acids. The DNA for the CDR3 is TGTGCTAGTGGTTTGGAGAGACTAGCAGGTGGGGCAGATACGCAGTATTTT. Protein product: CASGLERLAGGADTQYF.

The chain employs TRBV5-1 and TRBJ2-2; possible D gene TRBD1, 6 bases. There are 15 residues in the CDR3. Germline V gene data show CDR1 as SGHRS and CDR2 as YFSETQ. The V and J ends lost 0 bases and 5 bases respectively, with 11 bases between them. The CDR3 DNA sequence: TGCGCCAGCAGCTTGGCCCAGGGGACAACCGGGGAGCTGTTTTTT. Its protein product is CASSLAQGTTGELFF. Full variable domain (outside the CDR3, taken from reference TRBV5-1 and TRBJ2-2): KAGVTQTPRYLIKTRGQQVTLSCSPISGHRSVSWYQQTPGQGLQFLFEYFSETQRNKGNFPGRFSGRQFSNSRSEMNVSTLELGDSALYLCASSLAQGTTGELFFGEGSRLTVL.

The chain joins TRBV3-1 (or the pseudogene TRBV3-2) to TRBJ1-4; 7 nucleotides align to TRBD1. CDR1 is LGHDT, CDR2 YNNKEL, per germline (reference sequence). V trimming: 4 bases; J trimming: 4 bases; junction bases outside the gene matches: 6. This CDR3 comprises 15 residues. The CDR3 DNA follows: TGTGCCAGCAGCCCCCGACAGGGTTTTAATGAAAAACTGTTTTTT. Translating gives CASSPRQGFNEKLFF.

V usage is TRBV5-8 and J usage is TRBJ1-4; 11 bases fit TRBD1. Losses at the gene ends were 0 bases for V and 0 bases for J; bases not matched to a gene: 7. Germline V gene data show CDR1 as SGHTS and CDR2 as YDEGEE. The CDR3 runs 19 residues. The CDR3 coding sequence is TGTGCCAGCAGCTTGGGGCCGGGACAGGGGGAAGCAACTAATGAAAAACTGTTTTTT. Encoded protein: CASSLGPGQGEATNEKLFF.

The V gene is TRBV15, the J gene TRBJ2-7, with D unresolved. There are 11 residues in the CDR3. Germline values: CDR1 LNHNV, CDR2 YYDKDF (reference sequence). Deletions cut 5 bases from V and 7 bases from J, with 9 bases between. The CDR3 DNA reads as TGTGCCACCAGCGGCGGCCGGGAGCAGTACTTC. It encodes CATSGGREQYF.

V usage is TRBV15 and J usage is TRBJ1-1; 11 bases are a match to TRBD1. Trimming removed 0 bases from V and 0 bases from J; junction bases left unmatched: 3. Looked up from germline, CDR1 is LNHNV and CDR2 is YYDKDF (reference sequence). CDR3 length: 17 residues. Here the CDR3 DNA reads TGTGCCACCAGCAGAGAAGGACAGGGGGCAATGAACACTGAAGCTTTCTTT. Protein sequence: CATSREGQGAMNTEAFF. Drawing the rest from reference TRBV15 and TRBJ1-1, the complete variable domain is DAMVIQNPRYQVTQFGKPVTLSCSQTLNHNVMYWYQQKSSQAPKLLFHYYDKDFNNEADTPDNFQSRRPNTSFCFLDIRSPGLGDTAMYLCATSREGQGAMNTEAFFGQGTRLTVV.